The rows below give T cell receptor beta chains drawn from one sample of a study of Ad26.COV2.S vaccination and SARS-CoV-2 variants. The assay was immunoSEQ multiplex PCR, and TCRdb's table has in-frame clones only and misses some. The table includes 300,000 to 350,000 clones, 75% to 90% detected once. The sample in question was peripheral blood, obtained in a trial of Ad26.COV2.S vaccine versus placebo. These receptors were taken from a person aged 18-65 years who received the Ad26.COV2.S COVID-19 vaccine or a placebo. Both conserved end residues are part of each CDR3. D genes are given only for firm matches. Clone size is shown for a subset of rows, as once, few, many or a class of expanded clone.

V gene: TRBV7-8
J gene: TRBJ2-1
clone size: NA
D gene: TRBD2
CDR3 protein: CASSLADRAGALSYNEQFF
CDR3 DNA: TGTGCCAGCAGCTTAGCTGATAGGGCGGGAGCTCTCTCCTACAATGAGCAGTTCTTC

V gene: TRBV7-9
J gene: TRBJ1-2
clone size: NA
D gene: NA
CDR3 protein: CASSLAGAGGMANYGYTF
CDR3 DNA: TGTGCCAGCAGCTTAGCTGGGGCAGGAGGTATGGCTAACTATGGCTACACCTTC

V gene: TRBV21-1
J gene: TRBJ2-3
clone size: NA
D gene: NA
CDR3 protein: CASSLRDRASTDTQYF
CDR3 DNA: TGTGCCAGCAGCCTACGGGACAGAGCTAGCACAGATACGCAGTATTTT

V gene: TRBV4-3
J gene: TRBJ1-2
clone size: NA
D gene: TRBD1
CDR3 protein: CASSQERDRVIGGYTF
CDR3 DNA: TGCGCCAGCAGCCAAGAAAGGGACAGGGTGATAGGGGGCTACACCTTC

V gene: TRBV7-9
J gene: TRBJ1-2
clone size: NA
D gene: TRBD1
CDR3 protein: CASSARQGPNYGYTF
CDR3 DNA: TGTGCCAGCAGCGCCAGACAGGGGCCGAACTATGGCTACACCTTC

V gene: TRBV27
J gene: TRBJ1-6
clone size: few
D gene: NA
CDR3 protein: CASNLGDNSPLHF
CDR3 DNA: TGTGCCAGCAATTTAGGCGATAATTCACCCCTCCACTTT

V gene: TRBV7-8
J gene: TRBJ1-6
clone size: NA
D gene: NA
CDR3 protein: CASSQLTDQNSPLHF
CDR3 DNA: TGTGCCAGCAGCCAATTGACAGACCAGAATTCACCCCTCCACTTT

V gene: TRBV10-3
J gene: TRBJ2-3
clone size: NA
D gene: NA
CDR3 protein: CAISESGVADTQYF
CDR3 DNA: TGTGCCATCAGTGAGTCTGGGGTTGCAGATACGCAGTATTTT

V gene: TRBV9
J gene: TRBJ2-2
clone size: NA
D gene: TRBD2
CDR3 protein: CASSVGLAGNTGELFF
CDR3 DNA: TGTGCCAGCAGCGTAGGACTAGCGGGCAACACCGGGGAGCTGTTTTTT

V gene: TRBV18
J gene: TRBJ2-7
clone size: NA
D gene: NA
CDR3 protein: CASSPQTGVNEQYF
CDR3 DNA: TGTGCCAGCTCACCGCAGACGGGAGTGAACGAGCAGTACTTC

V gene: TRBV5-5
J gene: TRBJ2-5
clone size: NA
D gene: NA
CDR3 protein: CASSLSYRQETQYF
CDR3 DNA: TGTGCCAGCAGCTTGTCCTACAGACAAGAGACCCAGTACTTC

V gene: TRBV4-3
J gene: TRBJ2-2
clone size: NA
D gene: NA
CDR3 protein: CASSQGEQMNTGELFF
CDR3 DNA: TGCGCCAGCAGCCAAGGTGAACAGATGAACACCGGGGAGCTGTTTTTT

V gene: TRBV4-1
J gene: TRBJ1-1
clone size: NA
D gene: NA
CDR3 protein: CASSLILGGKEAFF
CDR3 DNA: TGCGCCAGCAGCCTAATATTAGGTGGGAAGGAAGCTTTCTTT

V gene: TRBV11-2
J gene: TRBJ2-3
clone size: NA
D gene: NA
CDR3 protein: CASSLGSVLSFYTDTQYF
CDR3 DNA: TGTGCCAGCAGCTTAGGGAGCGTCTTATCTTTTTACACAGATACGCAGTATTTT

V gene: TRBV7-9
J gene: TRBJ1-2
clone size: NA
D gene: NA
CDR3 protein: CASSAILGRSGGYTF
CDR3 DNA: TGTGCCAGCAGCGCCATTTTGGGACGTTCAGGTGGCTACACCTTC

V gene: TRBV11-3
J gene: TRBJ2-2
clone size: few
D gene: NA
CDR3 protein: CASSSTGELFF
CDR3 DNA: TGTGCCAGCAGCTCAACCGGGGAGCTGTTTTTT

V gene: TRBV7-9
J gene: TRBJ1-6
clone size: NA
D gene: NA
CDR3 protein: CASSSLLSPLHF
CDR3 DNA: TGTGCCAGCAGCTCACTACTTTCACCCCTCCACTTT

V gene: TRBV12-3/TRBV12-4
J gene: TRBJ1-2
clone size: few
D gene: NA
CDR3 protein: CASSFSGGGYTF
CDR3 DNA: TGTGCCAGCAGTTTTTCGGGCGGGGGCTACACCTTC

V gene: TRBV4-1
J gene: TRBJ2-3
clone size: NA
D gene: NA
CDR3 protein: CASMDTGTDTQYF
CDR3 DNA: TGCGCCAGCATGGATACGGGCACAGATACGCAGTATTTT

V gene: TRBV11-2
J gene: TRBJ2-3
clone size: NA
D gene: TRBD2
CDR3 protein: CASSIGLAATDTQYF
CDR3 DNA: TGTGCCAGCAGCATAGGACTAGCGGCCACAGATACGCAGTATTTT

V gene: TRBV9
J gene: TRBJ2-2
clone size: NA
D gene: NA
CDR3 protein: CASSVEGIGELFF
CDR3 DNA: TGTGCCAGCAGCGTAGAGGGGATCGGGGAGCTGTTTTTT

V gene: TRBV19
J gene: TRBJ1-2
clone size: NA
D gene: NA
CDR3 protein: CASSLRGVGDYGYTF
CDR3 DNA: TGTGCCAGTAGTCTTCGCGGGGTGGGGGACTATGGCTACACCTTC

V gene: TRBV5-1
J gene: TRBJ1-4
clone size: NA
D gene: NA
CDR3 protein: CASSFDLGEKLFF
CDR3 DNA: TGCGCCAGCAGCTTTGACCTGGGTGAAAAACTGTTTTTT

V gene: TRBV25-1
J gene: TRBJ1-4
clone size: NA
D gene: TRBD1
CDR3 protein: CASSIGQGQKLFF
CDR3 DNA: TGTGCCAGCAGTATAGGACAGGGCCAAAAACTGTTTTTT

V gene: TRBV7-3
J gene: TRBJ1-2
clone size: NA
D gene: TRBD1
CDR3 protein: CASSPGQGGYGYTF
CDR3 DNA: TGTGCCAGCAGCCCAGGACAGGGGGGCTATGGCTACACCTTC

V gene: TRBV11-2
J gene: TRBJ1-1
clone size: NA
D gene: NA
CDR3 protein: CASSLVSGYTEAFF
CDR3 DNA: TGTGCCAGCAGCTTAGTATCGGGGTACACTGAAGCTTTCTTT

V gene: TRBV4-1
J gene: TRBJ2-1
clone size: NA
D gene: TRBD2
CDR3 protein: CASSQTGLAASSYNEQFF
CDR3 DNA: TGCGCCAGCAGCCAAACCGGACTAGCGGCTAGCTCCTACAATGAGCAGTTCTTC

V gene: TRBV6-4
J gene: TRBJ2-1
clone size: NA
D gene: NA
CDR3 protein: CASSVEETNEQFF
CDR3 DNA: TGTGCCAGCAGTGTGGAGGAAACGAATGAGCAGTTCTTC

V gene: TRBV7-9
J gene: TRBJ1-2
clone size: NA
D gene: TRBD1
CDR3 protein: CASSLAPLSDRVGGYTF
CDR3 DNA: TGTGCCAGCAGCTTAGCGCCCCTCAGTGACAGGGTAGGTGGCTACACCTTC

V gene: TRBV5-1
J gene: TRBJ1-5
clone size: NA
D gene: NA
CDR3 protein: CASRIALNQPQHF
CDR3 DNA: TGCGCCAGCAGAATAGCCTTGAATCAGCCCCAGCATTTT

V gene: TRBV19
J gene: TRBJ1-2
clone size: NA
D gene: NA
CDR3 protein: CASWTLNYGYTF
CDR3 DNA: TGTGCTTCCTGGACTCTTAACTATGGCTACACCTTC

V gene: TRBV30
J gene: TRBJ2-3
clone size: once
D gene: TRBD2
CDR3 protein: CAWRSGASRADTQYF
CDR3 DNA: TGTGCCTGGAGGAGCGGGGCCAGCCGGGCAGATACGCAGTATTTT

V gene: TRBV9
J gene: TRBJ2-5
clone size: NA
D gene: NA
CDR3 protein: CASSVGGQYQETQYF
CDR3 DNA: TGTGCCAGCAGCGTGGGGGGACAGTACCAAGAGACCCAGTACTTC

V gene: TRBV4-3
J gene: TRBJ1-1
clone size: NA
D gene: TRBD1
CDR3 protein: CASSHGTGAIDRNTEAFF
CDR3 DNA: TGCGCCAGCAGCCATGGGACAGGGGCGATTGACCGCAACACTGAAGCTTTCTTT

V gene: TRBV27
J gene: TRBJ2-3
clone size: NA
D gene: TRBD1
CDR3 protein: CAIKQGANADTQYF
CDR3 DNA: TGTGCCATAAAACAGGGGGCGAACGCAGATACGCAGTATTTT

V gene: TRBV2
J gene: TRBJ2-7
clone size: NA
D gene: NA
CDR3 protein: CASSVGPTAEQYF
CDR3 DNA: TGTGCCAGCAGTGTAGGTCCCACTGCCGAGCAGTACTTC

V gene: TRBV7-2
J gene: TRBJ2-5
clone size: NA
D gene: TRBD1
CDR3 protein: CASSPDRGETQYF
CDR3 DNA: TGTGCCAGCAGCCCGGACAGGGGAGAGACCCAGTACTTC

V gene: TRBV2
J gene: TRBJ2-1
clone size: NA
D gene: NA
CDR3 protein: CASTRWPRGGNEQFF
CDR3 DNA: TGTGCCAGCACTCGGTGGCCTAGGGGTGGTAATGAGCAGTTCTTC